These T cell receptor beta chains were read from a single sample in a study of somatic mutations in cytotoxic T cells in rheumatoid arthritis. Libraries were prepared by immunoSEQ multiplex PCR; TCRdb keeps only in-frame clonotypes and omits some of them. Here the sample spans about 25,000 clones, roughly 69% being singletons. Specimen: CD8+ T cells sorted from blood. These receptors were taken from a woman between 18 and 30 years old in good health. The CDR3 runs from the conserved cysteine through the conserved F or W. A D gene is named only where the DNA matches it firmly. Expanded clones are given a class, and other clones once, few, many or no size at all.

V	D	J	size	CDR3	DNA
TRBV27	-	TRBJ1-5	-	CASSLFAGVVNQPQHF	TGTGCCAGCAGTTTATTCGCAGGGGTCGTCAATCAGCCCCAGCATTTT
TRBV7-8	-	TRBJ2-1	-	CASSQGWGARENEQFF	TGTGCCAGCAGCCAAGGGTGGGGGGCTAGGGAAAATGAGCAGTTCTTC
TRBV28	-	TRBJ2-1	-	CASDGPYDEQFF	TGTGCCAGCGACGGTCCTTACGATGAGCAGTTCTTC
TRBV27	-	TRBJ2-1	-	CASRVGTRSYNEQFF	TGTGCCAGCAGAGTAGGGACCCGCTCCTACAATGAGCAATTCTTC
TRBV6-5	TRBD2	TRBJ2-7	-	CASSKREPGAYEQYF	TGTGCCAGCAGTAAGCGGGAGCCAGGGGCCTACGAGCAGTACTTC
TRBV19	-	TRBJ1-2	few	CASSTGLTYGYTF	TGTGCCAGTAGTACGGGACTGACCTATGGCTACACCTTC
TRBV5-6	-	TRBJ1-5	few	CASSLGIYEPQHF	TGTGCCAGCAGCTTGGGGATCTACGAGCCCCAGCATTTT
TRBV13	TRBD2	TRBJ2-3	-	CASSQIGGLDTQYF	TGTGCCAGCAGCCAAATCGGGGGGTTAGATACGCAGTATTTT
TRBV5-6	TRBD2	TRBJ2-3	-	CASSLYGGSGDTQYF	TGTGCCAGCAGCTTGTATGGCGGGAGCGGAGATACGCAGTATTTT
TRBV19	-	TRBJ1-2	-	CASSITQSYGYTF	TGTGCCAGTAGTATAACCCAGAGCTATGGCTACACCTTC
TRBV7-2	-	TRBJ2-1	-	CASSLDVTGWEDEQFF	TGTGCCAGCAGCTTAGATGTGACAGGGTGGGAGGATGAGCAGTTCTTC
TRBV7-9	-	TRBJ2-2	once	CASSLGPGELFF	TGTGCCAGCAGCTTAGGACCCGGGGAGCTGTTTTTT
TRBV6-1	-	TRBJ2-3	-	CASSVLSWTDTQYF	TGTGCCAGCAGTGTCCTGAGTTGGACAGATACGCAGTATTTT
TRBV7-6	-	TRBJ1-3	-	CASSRGVVIIPGNTIYF	TGTGCCAGCAGCCGAGGGGTGGTCATAATCCCTGGAAACACCATATATTTT
TRBV13	TRBD2	TRBJ2-1	-	CASSLRTSGYNEQFF	TGTGCCAGCAGCTTAAGGACTAGCGGCTACAATGAGCAGTTCTTC
TRBV15	-	TRBJ1-5	-	CATSPGALEPARSNQPQHF	TGTGCCACCAGCCCAGGGGCCCTCGAACCCGCTCGGAGCAATCAGCCCCAGCATTTT
TRBV6-1	-	TRBJ1-5	once	CASSERRTTRNQPQHF	TGTGCCAGCAGTGAAAGGAGGACTACGCGCAATCAGCCCCAGCATTTT
TRBV28	-	TRBJ1-2	-	CASSLSGWYGYTF	TGTGCCAGCAGTTTGTCAGGCTGGTATGGCTACACCTTC
TRBV4-2	TRBD1	TRBJ2-6	once	CASSQSTGAGANVLTF	TGTGCCAGCAGCCAATCCACAGGGGCTGGGGCCAACGTCCTGACTTTC
TRBV11-2	-	TRBJ1-5	-	CASSSSFSQPQHF	TGTGCCAGCAGCTCCTCCTTTTCCCAGCCCCAGCATTTT
TRBV7-9	-	TRBJ2-1	few	CASSSQGGSYNEQFF	TGTGCCAGCAGCTCGCAGGGGGGCTCCTACAATGAGCAGTTCTTC
TRBV6-5	-	TRBJ1-3	few	CASSLSSGNTIYF	TGTGCCAGCAGTCTGTCATCTGGAAACACCATATATTTT
TRBV7-3	-	TRBJ2-3	-	CASSPSVAARTDTQYF	TGTGCCAGCAGCCCATCTGTCGCGGCTCGCACAGATACGCAGTATTTT
TRBV7-9	-	TRBJ2-7	-	CASSSLASYEQYF	TGTGCCAGCAGCTCCCTAGCGTCCTACGAGCAGTACTTC
TRBV19	TRBD2	TRBJ2-3	-	CASKFGTSSTDTQYF	TGTGCCAGTAAGTTCGGGACTAGCAGTACAGATACGCAGTATTTT
TRBV7-9	-	TRBJ1-3	-	CASSPGPGNTIYF	TGTGCCAGCAGCCCAGGGCCCGGAAACACCATATATTTT
TRBV28	TRBD2	TRBJ2-7	-	CASSLLGTSAYEQYF	TGTGCCAGCAGTTTACTCGGGACTAGCGCCTACGAGCAGTACTTC
TRBV7-3	-	TRBJ2-2	-	CASSIDGYTGELFF	TGTGCCAGCAGCATAGACGGGTACACCGGGGAGCTGTTTTTT
TRBV30	-	TRBJ1-2	few	CAWTQAGAGWYGYTF	TGTGCCTGGACCCAAGCCGGGGCAGGGTGGTACGGCTACACCTTC
TRBV7-9	-	TRBJ2-5	few	CASSLHQQETQYF	TGTGCCAGCAGCTTACACCAACAAGAGACCCAGTACTTC
TRBV14	-	TRBJ2-1	-	CASSQAGLLNNEQFF	TGTGCCAGCAGCCAAGCAGGGCTATTAAACAATGAGCAGTTCTTC
TRBV11-2	-	TRBJ2-3	-	CASSPRLDTQYF	TGTGCCAGCAGTCCCCGACTGGATACGCAGTATTTT
TRBV30	-	TRBJ1-1	-	CAWSPRGDTEAFF	TGTGCCTGGAGTCCGAGGGGGGACACTGAAGCTTTCTTT
TRBV11-2	-	TRBJ1-3	-	CASSPRQRLSGNTIYF	TGTGCCAGCAGCCCCCGACAGAGGCTCTCTGGAAACACCATATATTTT
TRBV2	TRBD1	TRBJ1-1	-	CASSWTGRTEAFF	TGTGCCAGCAGCTGGACAGGGAGGACTGAAGCTTTCTTT
TRBV7-8	TRBD1	TRBJ1-1	few	CASSPRQGLNTEAFF	TGTGCCAGCAGCCCCCGACAGGGGCTGAACACTGAAGCTTTCTTT
TRBV19	-	TRBJ1-1	-	CASSIARGAEAFF	TGTGCCAGTAGTATAGCCCGAGGCGCTGAAGCTTTCTTT
TRBV5-8	-	TRBJ2-5	few	CASSLVAAYQETQYF	TGTGCCAGCAGCTTGGTCGCCGCGTACCAAGAGACCCAGTACTTC
TRBV9	TRBD2	TRBJ2-1	-	CASTTSGALNEQFF	TGTGCCAGCACTACTAGCGGGGCCCTCAATGAGCAGTTCTTC
TRBV5-1	TRBD2	TRBJ2-7	-	CASSWTSGKSYEQYF	TGCGCCAGCAGCTGGACTAGCGGGAAGAGCTACGAGCAGTACTTC
TRBV27	TRBD1	TRBJ2-7	-	CASRGGTGGSYEQYF	TGTGCCAGTAGGGGGGGGACAGGGGGCTCCTACGAGCAGTACTTC
TRBV30	-	TRBJ2-2	-	CARGSGELFF	TGTGCCAGGGGGTCCGGGGAGCTGTTTTTT
TRBV6-6	TRBD1	TRBJ1-1	-	CASTLTGPWMNTEAFF	TGTGCCAGCACCCTGACAGGGCCCTGGATGAACACTGAAGCTTTCTTT
TRBV28	-	TRBJ2-2	-	CASSFRNAGELFF	TGTGCCAGCAGTTTCCGTAACGCCGGGGAGCTGTTTTTT
TRBV7-9	TRBD1	TRBJ2-5	-	CASSYPDRGNGETQYF	TGTGCCAGCAGCTACCCGGACAGGGGGAACGGAGAGACCCAGTACTTC
TRBV27	TRBD1	TRBJ1-1	-	CASSSYRGGGNTEAFF	TGTGCCAGCAGTTCCTACAGGGGTGGGGGGAACACTGAAGCTTTCTTT